This T cell receptor (beta chain) was identified in a study of CD8 T cells in ankylosing spondylitis (dated 2017 in TCRdb). Looking at the study overall: The study set out to find disease-linked TCR variants by profiling T cell receptor beta repertoires in ankylosing spondylitis patients and healthy donors. The whole study cohort included 108 healthy donors and about two dozen ankylosing spondylitis patients. Peripheral blood was sampled, and synovial fluid was also collected from ankylosing spondylitis patients. Points the paper makes about the study in general: Some motif variants were previously reported in synovial fluid and blood of reactive arthritis patients, suggesting common disease-initiation mechanisms. The disease-linked clones were reported as significantly enriched in matched synovial fluid samples from ankylosing spondylitis patients. In peripheral blood, the disease-linked clones were found at relatively low frequencies and had a CD8+ phenotype. A TCR beta motif of 7 or 8 highly homologous amino acid variants appeared characteristic of blood from ankylosing spondylitis patients.

Reading from cysteine to phenylalanine, the CDR3 counts 15 amino acids. Of all the DNA, just the CDR3 is kept, 45 bases in frame from base 1. The CDR1 and CDR2 encoded by the germline V gene are SGHTA and FQGNSA. Ends trimmed: V by 1 base, J by 7 bases; bases unmatched to a gene: 9. Concerning this clonotype: It lacks a known antigen. Base qualities are not at hand, and no much larger clone is one base apart.

Sequencing took place on an Illumina HiSeq 2500. Quantitative 5'-RACE with molecular barcodes was the method used to prepare the TCR beta libraries. The original methods were these. A new computational method based on a probabilistic model of VDJ rearrangement was used to identify disease-linked TCR variants. TCRdb reprocessed the public reads (quality trimming at Q25 with fastp, clone calling with MiXCR) and kept in-frame beta chains. Rows with a matching CDR3 protein are joined into one entry that keeps the most common DNA and genes. It is TCRdb's table, rather than the study itself, that gives the V and J calls and clone size. The sample table holds 220,000 or so distinct CDR3 sequences, of which over 9.5% were seen once. 21% of the sample is taken by the ten largest.

The receptor was isolated from a male donor with ankylosing spondylitis or in good health (not recorded which). In this chain, TRBV7-2 is recombined with TRBJ1-2; TRBD1 aligns with 7 central bases. Sequenced: blood, either unsorted or a sorted T cell fraction (not recorded which). The nucleotides are TGTGCCAGCAGCTTAGGCGGACAGGCCCTCCTTGGCTACACCTTC. Translation gives CASSLGGQALLGYTF.